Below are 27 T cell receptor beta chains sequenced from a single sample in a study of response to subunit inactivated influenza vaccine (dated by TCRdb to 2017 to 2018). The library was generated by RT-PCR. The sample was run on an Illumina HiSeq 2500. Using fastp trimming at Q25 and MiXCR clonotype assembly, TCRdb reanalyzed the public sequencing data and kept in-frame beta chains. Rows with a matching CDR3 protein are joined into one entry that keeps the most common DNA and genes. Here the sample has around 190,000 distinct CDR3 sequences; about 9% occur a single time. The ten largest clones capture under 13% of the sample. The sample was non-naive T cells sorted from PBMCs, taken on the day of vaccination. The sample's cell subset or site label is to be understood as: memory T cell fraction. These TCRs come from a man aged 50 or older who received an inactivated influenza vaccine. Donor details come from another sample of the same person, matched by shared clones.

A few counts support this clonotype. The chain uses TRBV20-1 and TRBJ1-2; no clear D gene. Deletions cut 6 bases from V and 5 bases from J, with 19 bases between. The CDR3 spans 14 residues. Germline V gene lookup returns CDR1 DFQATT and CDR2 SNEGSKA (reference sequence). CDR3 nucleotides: TGCAGTGCGTTTAGCGAGAGCCTTCAGTATGGCTACACCTTC. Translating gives CSAFSESLQYGYTF.

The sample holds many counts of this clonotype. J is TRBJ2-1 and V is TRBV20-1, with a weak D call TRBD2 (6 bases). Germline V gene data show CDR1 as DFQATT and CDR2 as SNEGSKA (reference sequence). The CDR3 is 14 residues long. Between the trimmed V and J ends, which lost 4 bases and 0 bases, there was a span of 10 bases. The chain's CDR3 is CSAKRESSYNEQFF. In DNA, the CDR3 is TGCAGTGCTAAACGGGAGAGCTCCTACAATGAGCAGTTCTTC.

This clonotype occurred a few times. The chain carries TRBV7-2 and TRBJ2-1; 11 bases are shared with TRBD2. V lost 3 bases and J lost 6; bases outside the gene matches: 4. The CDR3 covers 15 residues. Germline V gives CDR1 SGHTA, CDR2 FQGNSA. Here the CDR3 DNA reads TGTGCCAGCAGCTTGACTAGCGGGAAGGTCAATGAGCAGTTCTTC. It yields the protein CASSLTSGKVNEQFF. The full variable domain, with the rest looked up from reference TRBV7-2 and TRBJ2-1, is GAGVSQSPSNKVTEKGKDVELRCDPISGHTALYWYRQSLGQGLEFLIYFQGNSAPDKSGLPSDRFSAERTGGSVSTLTIQRTQQEDSAVYLCASSLTSGKVNEQFFGPGTRLTVL.

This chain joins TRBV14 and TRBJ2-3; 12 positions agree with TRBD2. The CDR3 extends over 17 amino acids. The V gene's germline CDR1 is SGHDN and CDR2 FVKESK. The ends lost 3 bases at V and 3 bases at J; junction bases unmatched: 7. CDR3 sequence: CASSQQSLAGGTDTQYF. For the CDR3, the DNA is TGTGCCAGCAGCCAGCAGAGCCTAGCGGGAGGGACAGATACGCAGTATTTT.

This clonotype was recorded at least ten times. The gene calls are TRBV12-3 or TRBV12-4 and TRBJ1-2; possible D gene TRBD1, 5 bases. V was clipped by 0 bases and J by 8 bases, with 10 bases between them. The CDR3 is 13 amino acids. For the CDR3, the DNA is TGTGCCAGCAGTTTAGCCGGGACCGCAGGCTACACCTTC. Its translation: CASSLAGTAGYTF.

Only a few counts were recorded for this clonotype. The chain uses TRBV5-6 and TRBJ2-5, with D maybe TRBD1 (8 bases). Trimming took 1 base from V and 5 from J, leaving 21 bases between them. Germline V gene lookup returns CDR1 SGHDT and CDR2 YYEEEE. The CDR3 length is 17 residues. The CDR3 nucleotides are TGTGCCAGCAGCTTGTTTTCCGGACAGGGAGGGCGGGAGACCCAGTACTTC. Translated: CASSLFSGQGGRETQYF.

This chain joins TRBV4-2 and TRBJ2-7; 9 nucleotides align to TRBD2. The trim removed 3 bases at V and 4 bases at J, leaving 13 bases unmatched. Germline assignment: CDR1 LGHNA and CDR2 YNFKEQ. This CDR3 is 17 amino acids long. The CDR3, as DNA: TGTGCCAGCAGCCAGGACGGTACGCTAGCGGGGCCATACGAGCAGTACTTC. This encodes CASSQDGTLAGPYEQYF.

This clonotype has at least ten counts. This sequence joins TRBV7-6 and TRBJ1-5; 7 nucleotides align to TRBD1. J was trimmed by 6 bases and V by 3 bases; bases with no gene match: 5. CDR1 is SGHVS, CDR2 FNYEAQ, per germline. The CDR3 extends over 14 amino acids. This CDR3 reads CASSLEGAGQPQHF. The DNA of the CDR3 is TGTGCCAGCAGCTTGGAGGGGGCCGGTCAGCCCCAGCATTTT.

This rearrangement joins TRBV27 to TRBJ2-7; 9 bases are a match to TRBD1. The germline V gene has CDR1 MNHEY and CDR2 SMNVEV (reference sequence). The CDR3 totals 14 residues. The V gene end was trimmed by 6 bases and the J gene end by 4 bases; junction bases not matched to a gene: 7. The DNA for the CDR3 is TGTGCCAGCAGGGGACAGGGAAGGGTTTACGAGCAGTACTTC. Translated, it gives CASRGQGRVYEQYF.

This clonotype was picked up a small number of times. The CDR3 nucleotides read TGTGCCAGCCGTGCACAGGGCCTCGGCTACGAGCAGTACTTC. Protein sequence: CASRAQGLGYEQYF. The gene calls are TRBV6-1 and TRBJ2-7, with D maybe TRBD1 (6 bases). The CDR3 has 14 residues. V was cut by 8 bases and J by 3 bases, with 17 bases left in between. Germline-derived CDR1 and CDR2 are MNHNS and SASEGT.

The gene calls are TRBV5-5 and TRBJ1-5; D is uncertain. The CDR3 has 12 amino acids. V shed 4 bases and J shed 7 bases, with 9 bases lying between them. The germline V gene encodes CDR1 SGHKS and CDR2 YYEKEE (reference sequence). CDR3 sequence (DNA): TGTGCCAGCAGCCCCGACGGGCAGCCCCAGCATTTT. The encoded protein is CASSPDGQPQHF.

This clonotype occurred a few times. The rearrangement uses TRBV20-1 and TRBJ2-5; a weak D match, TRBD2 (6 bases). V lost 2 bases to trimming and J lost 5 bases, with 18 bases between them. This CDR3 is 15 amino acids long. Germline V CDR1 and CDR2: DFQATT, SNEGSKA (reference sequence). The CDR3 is CSARNLAGIGETQYF. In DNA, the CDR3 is TGCAGTGCTAGAAATTTGGCGGGGATTGGTGAGACCCAGTACTTC.

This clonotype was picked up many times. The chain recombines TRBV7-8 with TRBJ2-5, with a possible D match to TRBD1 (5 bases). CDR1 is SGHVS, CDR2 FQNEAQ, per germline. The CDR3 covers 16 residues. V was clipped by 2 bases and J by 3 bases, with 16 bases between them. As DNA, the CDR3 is TGTGCCAGCAGCTTACCCTCCCAAGGGGCGAAAGAGACCCAGTACTTC. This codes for CASSLPSQGAKETQYF.

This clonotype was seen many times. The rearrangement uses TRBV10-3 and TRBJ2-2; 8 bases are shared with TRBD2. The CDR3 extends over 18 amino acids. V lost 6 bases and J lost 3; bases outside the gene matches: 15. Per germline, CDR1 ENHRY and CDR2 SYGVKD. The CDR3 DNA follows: TGTGCCATCAGGACCGTCGACGGGAGGGCCTGGGACACCGGGGAGCTGTTTTTT. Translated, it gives CAIRTVDGRAWDTGELFF.

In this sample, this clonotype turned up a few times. This CDR3 is CATTLAGTASYNEQFF. The CDR3 DNA sequence: TGTGCGACCACTCTGGCCGGGACGGCTAGCTACAATGAGCAGTTCTTC. The J gene is TRBJ2-1, the V gene TRBV10-3; the D gene could be TRBD1 or TRBD2 (5 bases each). Germline assignment: CDR1 ENHRY and CDR2 SYGVKD. This CDR3 is built from 16 residues.

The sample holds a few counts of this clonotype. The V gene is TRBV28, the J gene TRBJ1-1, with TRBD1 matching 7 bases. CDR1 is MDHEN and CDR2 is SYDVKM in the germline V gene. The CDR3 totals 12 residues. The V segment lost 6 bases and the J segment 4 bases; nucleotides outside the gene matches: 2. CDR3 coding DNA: TGTGCCAGCAGAGCAGGGGGCACTGAAGCTTTCTTT. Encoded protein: CASRAGGTEAFF.

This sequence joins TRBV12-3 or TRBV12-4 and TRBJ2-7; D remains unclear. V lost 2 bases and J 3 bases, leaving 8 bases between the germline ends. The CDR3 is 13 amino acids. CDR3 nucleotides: TGTGCCAGCAGTTTATCCCAAGACTACGAGCAGTACTTC. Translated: CASSLSQDYEQYF.

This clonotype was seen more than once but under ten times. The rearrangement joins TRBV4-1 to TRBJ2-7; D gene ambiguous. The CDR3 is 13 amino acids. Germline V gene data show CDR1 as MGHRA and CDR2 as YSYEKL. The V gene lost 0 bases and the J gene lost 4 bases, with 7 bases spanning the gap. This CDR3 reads CASSQDIGYEQYF. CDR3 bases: TGCGCCAGCAGCCAAGATATTGGATACGAGCAGTACTTC.

In DNA, the CDR3 is TGTGCCACCAGCAGAGGGGACAGGGCATATGGCTACACCTTC. Translated, it gives CATSRGDRAYGYTF. J is TRBJ1-2 and V is TRBV15, with 9 bases lining up with TRBD1. The length of the CDR3 is 14 residues. V dropped 1 base and J dropped 5; count of bases not matched to a gene: 2. In germline, CDR1 is LNHNV, CDR2 YYDKDF (reference sequence).

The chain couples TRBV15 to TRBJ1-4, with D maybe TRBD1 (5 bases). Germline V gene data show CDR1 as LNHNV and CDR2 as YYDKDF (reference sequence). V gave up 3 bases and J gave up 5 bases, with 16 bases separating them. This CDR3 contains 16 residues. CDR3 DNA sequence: TGTGCCACCAGCAGGGGTCGGGACGGGGGAAATGAAAAACTGTTTTTT. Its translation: CATSRGRDGGNEKLFF.

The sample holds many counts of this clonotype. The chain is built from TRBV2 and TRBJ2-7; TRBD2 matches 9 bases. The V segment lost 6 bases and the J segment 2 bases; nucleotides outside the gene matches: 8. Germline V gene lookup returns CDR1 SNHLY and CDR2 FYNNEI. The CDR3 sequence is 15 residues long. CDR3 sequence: CASRRLAEGAYEQYF. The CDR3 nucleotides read TGTGCCAGCAGAAGACTAGCGGAAGGAGCCTACGAGCAGTACTTC.

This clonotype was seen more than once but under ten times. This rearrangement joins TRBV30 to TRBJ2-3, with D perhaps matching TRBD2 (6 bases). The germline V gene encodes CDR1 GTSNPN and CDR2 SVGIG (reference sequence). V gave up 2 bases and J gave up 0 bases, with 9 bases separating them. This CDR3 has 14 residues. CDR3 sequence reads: CAWSPGDSTDTQYF. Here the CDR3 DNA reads TGTGCCTGGAGTCCGGGGGATAGCACAGATACGCAGTATTTT.

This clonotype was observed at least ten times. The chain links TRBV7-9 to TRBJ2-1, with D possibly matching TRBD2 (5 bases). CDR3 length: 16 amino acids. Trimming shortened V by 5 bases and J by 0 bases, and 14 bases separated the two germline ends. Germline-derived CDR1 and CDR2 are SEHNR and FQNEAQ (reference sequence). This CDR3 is CASSILAWGSYNEQFF. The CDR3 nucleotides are TGTGCCAGCAGCATTTTAGCGTGGGGCTCCTACAATGAGCAGTTCTTC.

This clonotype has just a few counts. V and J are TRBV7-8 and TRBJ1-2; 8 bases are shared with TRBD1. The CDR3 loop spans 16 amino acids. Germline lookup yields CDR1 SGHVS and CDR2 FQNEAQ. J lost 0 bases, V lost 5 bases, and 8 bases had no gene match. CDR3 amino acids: CASSQLGQGSNYGYTF. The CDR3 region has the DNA TGTGCCAGCAGCCAATTAGGACAGGGCTCTAACTATGGCTACACCTTC.

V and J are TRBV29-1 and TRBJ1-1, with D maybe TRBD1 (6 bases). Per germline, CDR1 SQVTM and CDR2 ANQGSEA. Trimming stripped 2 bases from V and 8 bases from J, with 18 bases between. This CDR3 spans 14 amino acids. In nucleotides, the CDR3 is TGCAGCGTTGAAAAACAGGGTAACCCTATAGAAGCTTTCTTT. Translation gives CSVEKQGNPIEAFF.

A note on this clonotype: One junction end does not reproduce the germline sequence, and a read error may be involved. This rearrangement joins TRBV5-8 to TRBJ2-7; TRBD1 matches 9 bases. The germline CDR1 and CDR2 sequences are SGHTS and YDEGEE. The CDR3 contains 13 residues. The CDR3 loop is CAISWGQGGEQYF. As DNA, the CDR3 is TGTGCCATCAGCTGGGGACAGGGAGGCGAGCAGTACTTC.

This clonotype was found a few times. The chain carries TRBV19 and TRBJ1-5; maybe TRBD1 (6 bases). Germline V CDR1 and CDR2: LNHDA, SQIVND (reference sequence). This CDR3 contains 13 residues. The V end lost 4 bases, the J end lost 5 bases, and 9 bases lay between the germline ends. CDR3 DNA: TGTGCCAGTAGTAGGGACATATATCAGCCCCAGCATTTT. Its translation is CASSRDIYQPQHF.